This TCR beta chain was obtained from a study of OX40 agonist ivuxolimab in advanced cancers. Study results and limitations: Normalized T-cell clonal expansion was also low in some nonresponders. Dose levels from 0.1 to 3.0 mg/kg saw CD4+ and CD8+ blood T cells expand clonally by week 6.

With respect to this clone: Its target is unknown.

Trimming took 5 bases from V and 1 from J; bases not matched to a gene: 14. Germline V gene lookup returns CDR1 LNHNV and CDR2 YYDKDF (reference sequence). The CDR3 totals 18 residues. The repertoire was sequenced with immunoSEQ multiplex PCR; TCRdb's copy has only in-frame clones and lacks some. Of tens of thousands of clones in the sample, 70% to 90% were seen once. The sequences come from CD4+ or CD8+ T cells sorted from blood, collected in a trial of the OX40 agonist ivuxolimab. The receptor was isolated from an adult with an advanced solid tumor such as melanoma, head and neck, liver or kidney cancer. The chain couples TRBV15 to TRBJ2-3; 8 bases are a match to TRBD2. The chain's CDR3 is CATSGSRTGTRGTDTQYF. The CDR3 nucleotides are TGTGCCACCAGCGGAAGCCGTACCGGGACTAGGGGCACAGATACGCAGTATTTT.